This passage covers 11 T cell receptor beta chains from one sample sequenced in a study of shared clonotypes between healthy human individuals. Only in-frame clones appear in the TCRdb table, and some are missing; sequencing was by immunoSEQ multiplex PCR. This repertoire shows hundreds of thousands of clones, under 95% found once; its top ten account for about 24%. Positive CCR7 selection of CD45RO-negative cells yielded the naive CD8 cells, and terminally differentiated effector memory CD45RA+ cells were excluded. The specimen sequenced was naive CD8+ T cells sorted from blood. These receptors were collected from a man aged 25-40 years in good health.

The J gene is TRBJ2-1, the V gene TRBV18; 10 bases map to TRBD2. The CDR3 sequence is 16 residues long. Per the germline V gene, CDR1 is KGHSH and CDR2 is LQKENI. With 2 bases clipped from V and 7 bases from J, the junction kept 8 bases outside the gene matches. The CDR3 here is CASSPSVSGRVNEQFF. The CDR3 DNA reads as TGTGCCAGCTCACCATCGGTCAGCGGGAGGGTAAATGAGCAGTTCTTC.

CDR3 coding DNA: TGTGCCAGCAGTCTCCTGCAGGGGTCGGGCTACGAGCAGTACTTC. Its protein product is CASSLLQGSGYEQYF. The gene calls are TRBV28 and TRBJ2-7; maybe TRBD1 (6 bases). The CDR3 has 15 residues. The germline CDR1 and CDR2 sequences are MDHEN and SYDVKM. V was pared by 5 bases and J by 3 bases, with 17 bases between.

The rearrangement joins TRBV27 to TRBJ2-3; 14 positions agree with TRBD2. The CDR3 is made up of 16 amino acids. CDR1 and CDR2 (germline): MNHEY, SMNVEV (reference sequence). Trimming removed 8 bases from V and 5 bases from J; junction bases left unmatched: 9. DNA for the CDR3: TGTGCCAGCCGCGGACTAGCGGGAGGAAATTTAGATACGCAGTATTTT. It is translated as CASRGLAGGNLDTQYF.

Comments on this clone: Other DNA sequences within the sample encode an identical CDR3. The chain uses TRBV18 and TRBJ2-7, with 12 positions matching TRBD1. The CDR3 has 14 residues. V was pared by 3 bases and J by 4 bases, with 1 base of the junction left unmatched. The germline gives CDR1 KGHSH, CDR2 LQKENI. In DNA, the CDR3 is TGTGCCAGCTCACCGGGACAGGGGGCTTACGAGCAGTACTTC. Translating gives CASSPGQGAYEQYF.

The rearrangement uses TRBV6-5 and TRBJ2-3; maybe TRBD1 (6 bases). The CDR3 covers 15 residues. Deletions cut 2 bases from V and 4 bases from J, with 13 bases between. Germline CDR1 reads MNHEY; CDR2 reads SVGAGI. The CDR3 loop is CASSYIAGEADTQYF. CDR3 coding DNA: TGTGCCAGCAGTTACATTGCAGGGGAAGCAGATACGCAGTATTTT.

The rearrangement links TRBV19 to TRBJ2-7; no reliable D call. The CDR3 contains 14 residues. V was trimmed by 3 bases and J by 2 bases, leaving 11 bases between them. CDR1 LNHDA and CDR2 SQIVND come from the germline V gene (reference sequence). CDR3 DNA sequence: TGTGCCAGTAGTATCGGGTCAACCGCCTACGAGCAGTACTTC. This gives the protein CASSIGSTAYEQYF.

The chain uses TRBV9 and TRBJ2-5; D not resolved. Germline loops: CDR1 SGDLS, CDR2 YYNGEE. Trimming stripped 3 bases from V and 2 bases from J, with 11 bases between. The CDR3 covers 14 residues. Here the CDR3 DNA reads TGTGCCAGCAGCGACAGAAAGTCTCAAGAGACCCAGTACTTC. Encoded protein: CASSDRKSQETQYF.

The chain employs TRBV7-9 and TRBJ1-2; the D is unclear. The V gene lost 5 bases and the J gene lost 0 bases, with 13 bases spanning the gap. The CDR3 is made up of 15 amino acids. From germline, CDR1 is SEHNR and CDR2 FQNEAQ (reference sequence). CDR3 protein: CASSNAPLANYGYTF. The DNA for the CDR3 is TGTGCCAGCAGCAACGCGCCGTTAGCTAACTATGGCTACACCTTC.

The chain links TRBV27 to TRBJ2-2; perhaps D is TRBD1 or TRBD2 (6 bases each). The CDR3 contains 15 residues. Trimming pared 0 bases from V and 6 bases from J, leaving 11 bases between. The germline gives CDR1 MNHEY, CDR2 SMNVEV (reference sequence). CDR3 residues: CASSLSPGAPGELFF. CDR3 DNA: TGTGCCAGCAGTTTATCTCCGGGGGCGCCCGGGGAGCTGTTTTTT.

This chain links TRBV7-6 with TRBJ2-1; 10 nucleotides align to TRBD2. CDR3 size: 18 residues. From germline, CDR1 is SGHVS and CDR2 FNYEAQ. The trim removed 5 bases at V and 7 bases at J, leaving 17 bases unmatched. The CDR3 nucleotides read TGTGCCAGCAGCCCTTTAGCGGGAGGCTTTGAGGTAGTGAATGAGCAGTTCTTC. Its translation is CASSPLAGGFEVVNEQFF.

Here the CDR3 reads CASSFPFAGGPYNEQFF. For the CDR3, the DNA is TGTGCCAGCAGCTTCCCCTTTGCGGGAGGGCCTTACAATGAGCAGTTCTTC. The rearrangement links TRBV11-2 to TRBJ2-1; 9 bases fit TRBD2. Germline-derived CDR1 and CDR2 are SGHAT and FQNNGV. The junction had 10 bases not matched to a gene; V was cut back by 3 bases and J by 4 bases. CDR3 length: 17 amino acids.